These 6 T cell receptor beta chains share one sample of origin, sequenced in a study of technical replicates of blood from several donors. Profiling relied on immunoSEQ multiplex PCR, and the TCRdb table lists in-frame clones only, not all of them. The sample carries about 64,000 clones, 86% recorded once. The specimen sequenced was PBMCs. The source is a human donor in good health. Some clones in this sample may be carry-over from other donors' samples.

The CDR3 bases are TGTGCCAGTAGTGGTAGACAGGGAATTCAGCCCCAGCATTTT. Translated: CASSGRQGIQPQHF. The J gene is TRBJ1-5, the V gene TRBV19, with 7 bases aligning to TRBD1. The CDR3 covers 14 residues. J was trimmed by 6 bases and V by 5 bases; bases with no gene match: 7. The germline V gene has CDR1 LNHDA and CDR2 SQIVND (reference sequence).

This rearrangement joins TRBV25-1 to TRBJ2-7; 8 positions match TRBD1. Trimming cost V 5 bases and J 2 bases; bases outside gene matches: 5. The CDR3 covers 14 residues. The germline V gene encodes CDR1 MGHDK and CDR2 SYGVNS. CDR3: CASSRGQGAYEQYF. The CDR3 DNA reads TGTGCCAGCAGTAGAGGACAGGGCGCCTACGAGCAGTACTTC.

This sequence joins TRBV5-4 and TRBJ2-2; D call uncertain. Between the trimmed V and J ends, which lost 3 bases and 4 bases, there was a span of 13 bases. Per germline, CDR1 SGHNT and CDR2 YYREEE (reference sequence). This CDR3 has 15 amino acids. CDR3 loop: CASSSSPVPTGELFF. The DNA of the CDR3 is TGTGCCAGCAGCTCAAGCCCGGTGCCCACCGGGGAGCTGTTTTTT.

This clone was recorded only once. V usage is TRBV5-1 and J usage is TRBJ2-7; 9 bases map to TRBD1. Germline lookup yields CDR1 SGHRS and CDR2 YFSETQ. The CDR3 totals 15 residues. The trim removed 4 bases at V and 3 bases at J, leaving 8 bases unmatched. Here the CDR3 DNA reads TGCGCCAGCAGCCTGGGACAGGGTAGCTTCTACGAGCAGTACTTC. This sequence encodes CASSLGQGSFYEQYF.

J is TRBJ2-3 and V is TRBV5-1; D not certain. There are 15 residues in the CDR3. Germline V gene lookup returns CDR1 SGHRS and CDR2 YFSETQ. The V and J ends lost 1 base and 4 bases respectively, with 13 bases between them. The CDR3 protein is CASSLSGSPADTQYF. DNA of the CDR3: TGCGCCAGCAGCTTGTCAGGTTCTCCGGCAGATACGCAGTATTTT.

The CDR3 reads CASSPLGGSKSYNEQFF. The CDR3 DNA follows: TGTGCCAGCAGTCCTCTGGGCGGGAGCAAATCCTACAATGAGCAGTTCTTC. The genes are TRBV28 and TRBJ2-1, with 7 bases fitting TRBD2. Looked up from germline, CDR1 is MDHEN and CDR2 is SYDVKM. This CDR3 is built from 17 residues. Trimming took 5 bases from V and 1 from J; bases not matched to a gene: 11.